What follows are 6 T cell receptor beta chains derived from one specimen sequenced in a study of T cells in localized non-small cell lung cancer. TCRdb keeps only in-frame clones here, not all; method: immunoSEQ multiplex PCR. The profile shows approximately 70,000 clones, approximately 87% of them singletons. The material was peripheral blood, obtained before any cancer treatment. These TCRs come from a male donor at least 60 years old with stage III squamous cell lung carcinoma.

The chain is built from TRBV5-4 and TRBJ1-3; D might be TRBD1 (5 bases). Per the germline V gene, CDR1 is SGHNT and CDR2 is YYREEE (reference sequence). V gave up 4 bases and J gave up 1 base, with 18 bases separating them. The CDR3 runs to 17 residues. This CDR3 is CASSVGDSHISGNTIYF. CDR3 coding DNA: TGTGCCAGCAGCGTTGGGGACTCTCATATATCTGGAAACACCATATATTTT.

This chain connects TRBV10-3 to TRBJ1-1, with TRBD1 matching over 7 bases. J gave up 1 base and V 8 bases, and 4 bases lay outside the gene matches. Germline CDR1 and CDR2: ENHRY and SYGVKD. There are 13 residues in the CDR3. The CDR3 DNA reads TGTGCCATCGGACCAGGGGGGAACACTGAAGCTTTCTTT. Its protein is CAIGPGGNTEAFF.

The rearrangement uses TRBV5-4 and TRBJ2-3, with D perhaps matching TRBD1 or TRBD2 (5 bases each). V shed 2 bases and J shed 4 bases, with 8 bases lying between them. Germline CDR1 is SGHNT and CDR2 is YYREEE (reference sequence). The CDR3 runs to 13 residues. The CDR3 region has the DNA TGTGCCAGCAGCTTCCTGGGGGCAGATACGCAGTATTTT. This translates into CASSFLGADTQYF.

Turning to this clone: Other nucleotide sequences from this sample produce the same CDR3. This chain connects TRBV5-4 to TRBJ2-3, with 9 bases aligning to TRBD1. V was clipped by 4 bases and J by 6 bases; unmatched bases: 6. Germline CDR1 is SGHNT and CDR2 is YYREEE (reference sequence). This CDR3 contains 14 residues. The CDR3 nucleotides read TGTGCCAGCAGCCTAGGGACAGGGCCCGATACGCAGTATTTT. Amino acids: CASSLGTGPDTQYF.

The chain has TRBV5-1 and TRBJ2-1; 8 positions agree with TRBD1. Trimming at V came to 0 bases and at J to 6 bases, leaving 2 bases not matched to a gene. Germline V gene lookup returns CDR1 SGHRS and CDR2 YFSETQ. The CDR3 is made up of 14 amino acids. The CDR3 DNA reads as TGCGCCAGCAGCTTGGGGACAGGGATCAATGAGCAGTTCTTC. The encoded protein is CASSLGTGINEQFF.

The rearrangement links TRBV5-1 to TRBJ2-5, with TRBD1 matching 7 bases. V lost 4 bases to trimming and J lost 2 bases; unmatched junction nucleotides: 5. The CDR3 has 14 residues. Looked up from germline, CDR1 is SGHRS and CDR2 is YFSETQ. CDR3 residues: CASSHPTGQETQYF. In nucleotides, the CDR3 is TGCGCCAGCAGCCACCCGACAGGGCAAGAGACCCAGTACTTC.